This T cell receptor (beta chain) was retrieved from a study of neurological immune-mediated disorders. This clonotype was seen at least ten times. TCRdb reprocessed the 5' RACE reads via MiXCR and lists one record per CDR3 protein. The table has more than 50,000 distinct CDR3 sequences, 9.5% to 12% seen once. The CDR3 has 16 residues. Germline V gene sequence: CDR1 LGHDT, CDR2 YNNKEL (reference sequence). Trimming shortened V by 3 bases and J by 8 bases, and 21 bases separated the two germline ends. This TCR was sampled from a man aged 55 to 70 in good health. The V and J genes are TRBV3-1 and TRBJ2-3, with D tentatively TRBD1 (5 bases). Sequencing was carried out using PBMCs. The CDR3, as DNA: TGTGCCAGCAGCCACTGGGGCTCCTTGGACACGGGTACGCAGTATTTT. Translated, it gives CASSHWGSLDTGTQYF.